The present TCR beta chain was sequenced within a study of T-cell reconstitution after alpha-beta-depleted transplantation in children. Using unique molecular identifiers, the investigators prepared the TCRbeta library. Each CDR3 protein gets one entry after TCRdb re-called the PCR reads with MiXCR. The table records about 980,000 distinct CDR3 sequences, roughly 31% of them present only once. Germline lookup yields CDR1 MDHEN and CDR2 SYDVKM. The CDR3 spans 15 residues. Between the trimmed V and J ends, which lost 3 bases and 10 bases, there was a span of 19 bases. The TCR originated in a boy under two years old who had a stem cell transplant for SCID, so the T cells may come from the graft donor. The sequencing used PBMCs, mostly from graft donor cells, collected 360 days after TCRalphabeta/CD19-depleted stem cell transplant. This chain uses TRBV28 with TRBJ2-1, with D possibly being TRBD2 (5 bases). This CDR3 reads CASSFEGMISREQFF. CDR3 in DNA: TGTGCCAGCAGTTTTGAGGGTATGATTTCAAGGGAGCAGTTCTTC. The whole variable domain, remainder taken from reference TRBV28 and TRBJ2-1, is DVKVTQSSRYLVKRTGEKVFLECVQDMDHENMFWYRQDPGLGLRLIYFSYDVKMKEKGDIPEGYSVSREKKERFSLILESASTNQTSMYLCASSFEGMISREQFFGPGTRLTVL.